What follows are 4 T cell receptor beta chains derived from one specimen sequenced in a study of early stage breast cancer tumors. Profiled with immunoSEQ multiplex PCR; TCRdb holds only in-frame clones, not every one. Here the sample spans fewer than 80,000 clones, approximately 80% being singletons. Sequenced: blood. These receptor sequences come from a person in their 40s with breast cancer.

This clone has just one count. The chain couples TRBV5-1 to TRBJ2-2, with 7 bases fitting TRBD2. Trimming at V came to 4 bases and at J to 2 bases, leaving 5 bases not matched to a gene. Germline values: CDR1 SGHRS, CDR2 YFSETQ. The CDR3 has 15 amino acids. The CDR3 nucleotides read TGCGCCAGCAGCCCCGGGACTACCAACACCGGGGAGCTGTTTTTT. Amino acid sequence: CASSPGTTNTGELFF. Full variable domain (outside the CDR3, taken from reference TRBV5-1 and TRBJ2-2): KAGVTQTPRYLIKTRGQQVTLSCSPISGHRSVSWYQQTPGQGLQFLFEYFSETQRNKGNFPGRFSGRQFSNSRSEMNVSTLELGDSALYLCASSPGTTNTGELFFGEGSRLTVL.

The chain is built from TRBV5-1 and TRBJ2-5; a possible D gene is TRBD2 (5 bases). With 3 bases removed from V and 4 bases from J, the gap between germline ends came to 19 bases. Germline loops: CDR1 SGHRS, CDR2 YFSETQ. This CDR3 comprises 16 residues. The CDR3 reads CASSSDGYRGLETQYF. CDR3 DNA: TGCGCCAGCAGCTCGGACGGGTATCGGGGTTTAGAGACCCAGTACTTC.

The chain is built from TRBV7-9 and TRBJ2-1; D gene unclear. Between the trimmed V and J ends, which lost 5 bases and 7 bases, there was a span of 15 bases. CDR1 and CDR2 from the germline V gene are SEHNR and FQNEAQ (reference sequence). The CDR3 runs 14 residues. In DNA form, the CDR3 reads TGTGCCAGCAGCCCCTCCCAGGCCAATAATGAGCAGTTCTTC. Encoded protein: CASSPSQANNEQFF.

This chain links TRBV2 with TRBJ1-1; TRBD1 matches at 8 bases. With V trimmed by 9 bases and J by 0 bases, 3 bases remained unmatched. Germline V gives CDR1 SNHLY, CDR2 FYNNEI. The length of the CDR3 is 13 residues. The CDR3 region has the DNA TGTGCCAGTAGGGACAGGCTGAACACTGAAGCTTTCTTT. Its translation is CASRDRLNTEAFF.